The 24 T cell receptor beta chains below were found in one sample sequenced in a study of breast tumors, draining lymph nodes, adjacent tissues. TCRdb processed the multiplex PCR reads anew with MiXCR; each CDR3 protein has one entry. The sample lists about 200,000 distinct CDR3 sequences; roughly 31% were seen once. The lymph nodes were axillary draining lymph nodes from breast cancer patients. The sequencing sample was made of axillary lymph node tissue. The receptors originated from a female donor with breast cancer. Some clones in this sample may be carry-over from other donors' samples.

This clonotype was seen repeatedly, ten times or more. The chain carries TRBV7-2 and TRBJ2-2; D unresolved. Germline V gene data show CDR1 as SGHTA and CDR2 as FQGNSA. The V gene lost 3 bases and the J gene lost 6 bases, with 14 bases spanning the gap. The CDR3 consists of 15 residues. The CDR3 loop reads CASSLWHSLAGELFF. In DNA, the CDR3 is TGTGCCAGCAGCTTGTGGCACAGCCTCGCCGGGGAGCTGTTTTTT.

V and J are TRBV29-1 and TRBJ1-1, with a weak D call TRBD1 (5 bases). The CDR3 length is 13 residues. Trimming took 3 bases from V and 6 from J, leaving 14 bases between them. CDR1 is SQVTM and CDR2 is ANQGSEA in the germline V gene. CDR3 loop: CSVDKGRGAEAFF. CDR3 DNA: TGCAGCGTTGATAAGGGACGCGGTGCTGAAGCTTTCTTT.

V usage is TRBV14 and J usage is TRBJ1-6; 12 bases are shared with TRBD1. Germline-derived CDR1 and CDR2 are SGHDN and FVKESK. Trimming at V came to 6 bases and at J to 7 bases, leaving 10 bases not matched to a gene. The CDR3 extends over 17 amino acids. The CDR3 loop is CASRDTGTGGVNSPLHF. In DNA, the CDR3 is TGTGCCAGCAGAGATACCGGGACAGGGGGCGTAAATTCACCCCTCCACTTT.

The chain employs TRBV28 and TRBJ2-1, with 10 nucleotides matching TRBD2. V dropped 6 bases and J dropped 11; count of bases not matched to a gene: 7. Germline V gives CDR1 MDHEN, CDR2 SYDVKM. The CDR3 runs 13 residues. In DNA, the CDR3 is TGTGCCAGCAGGATAGGGACTAGCGAGAAGCAGTTCTTC. This gives the protein CASRIGTSEKQFF.

Comment on this clonotype: A much bigger clone sits one base away, suggesting this may be a read error. This chain joins TRBV6-5 and TRBJ2-1; TRBD1 aligns across 7 bases. The ends lost 11 bases at V and 8 bases at J; junction bases unmatched: 9. The CDR3 is 12 residues long. Looked up from germline, CDR1 is MNHEY and CDR2 is SVGAGI. CDR3 protein: CARKDRVDEQFF. CDR3 nucleotide sequence: TGTGCCCGTAAAGACAGGGTGGATGAGCAGTTCTTC.

Regarding this clonotype: A much bigger clone sits one base away, suggesting this may be a read error. The CDR3 does not end in the conserved phenylalanine or tryptophan, so this is likely a read error. The chain has TRBV6-6 and TRBJ2-7; no clear D. V shed 0 bases and J shed 4 bases, with 4 bases lying between them. The CDR3 contains 12 residues. CDR1 and CDR2 from the germline V gene are MNHNY and SVGAGI (reference sequence). The CDR3 DNA is TGTGCCAGCAGTTACTCGTTATACGAGCAGTACCTC. Protein: CASSYSLYEQYL.

Concerning this clonotype: This may be a read error, as it is one base from a much larger clone. The chain recombines TRBV19 with TRBJ1-5; D unresolved. Trimming removed 8 bases at V and 0 bases at J, with 20 bases between. The CDR3 totals 17 residues. Germline V gene data show CDR1 as LNHDA and CDR2 as SQIVND (reference sequence). The CDR3 nucleotides read TGTGCCAGTGGGAGCCCGGGAAATTTTTATAGCAATCAGCCCCAGCATTTT. Translation gives CASGSPGNFYSNQPQHF. The complete variable domain, with remaining parts taken from reference TRBV19 and TRBJ1-5, reads DGGITQSPKYLFRKEGQNVTLSCEQNLNHDAMYWYRQDPGQGLRLIYYSQIVNDFQKGDIAEGYSVSREKKESFPLTVTSAQKNPTAFYLCASGSPGNFYSNQPQHFGDGTRLSIL.

This clonotype came up a few times. The rearrangement joins TRBV19 to TRBJ1-2; 8 nucleotides match TRBD1. Germline V gives CDR1 LNHDA, CDR2 SQIVND (reference sequence). The CDR3 consists of 15 residues. The junction had 7 bases not matched to a gene; V was cut back by 7 bases and J by 0 bases. The DNA of the CDR3 is TGTGCCAGTACCCCAGGGACAGGAGCTAACTATGGCTACACCTTC. Its translation: CASTPGTGANYGYTF.

This clonotype has at least ten counts. The rearrangement links TRBV29-1 to TRBJ1-2, with D unclear. V gave up 1 base and J gave up 4 bases, with 10 bases separating them. The CDR3 contains 13 residues. CDR1 and CDR2 (germline): SQVTM, ANQGSEA. CDR3 protein: CSVEGGRGYGYTF. The CDR3 nucleotides are TGCAGCGTTGAAGGGGGTAGAGGCTATGGCTACACCTTC.

This clonotype was seen many times. V is TRBV5-1 and J is TRBJ2-7, with TRBD2 as a possible D gene (6 bases). The V gene lost 7 bases and the J gene lost 0 bases, with 14 bases spanning the gap. The CDR3 has 14 amino acids. Germline V gene data show CDR1 as SGHRS and CDR2 as YFSETQ. The CDR3 DNA reads TGCGCCAGCCGAAGCGGGTCCCTCTCCTACGAGCAGTACTTC. Its protein is CASRSGSLSYEQYF.

This clonotype was seen a few times. A single base separates this from a much larger clone, so it may be a read error. Written as DNA, the CDR3 is TGTGCCTGGACGGACAGGGTCGAGGAAGAACTGTTTTTT. Protein: CAWTDRVEEELFF. The chain is built from TRBV30 and TRBJ1-4; 8 bases fit TRBD1. J gave up 12 bases and V 4 bases, and 10 bases lay outside the gene matches. The length of the CDR3 is 13 residues. CDR1 is GTSNPN and CDR2 is SVGIG in the germline V gene (reference sequence).

V and J are TRBV6-6 and TRBJ2-5; a weak D match, TRBD1 (6 bases). V lost 1 base and J lost 4, with 7 bases in between. The germline V gene has CDR1 MNHNY and CDR2 SVGAGI (reference sequence). The CDR3 contains 13 residues. CDR3 DNA sequence: TGTGCCAGCAGTTACTTACAGGGAGAGACCCAGTACTTC. Translated: CASSYLQGETQYF.

This chain uses TRBV6-2 or TRBV6-3 with TRBJ2-4, with D perhaps assigned TRBD1 or TRBD2 (6 bases each). The CDR3 is made up of 14 amino acids. Trimming stripped 6 bases from V and 6 bases from J, with 15 bases between. The germline V gene encodes CDR1 MNHEY and CDR2 SVGEGT. The CDR3 region is CASRSQGGGNIQYF. The CDR3, as DNA: TGTGCCAGCAGATCACAGGGAGGTGGAAACATTCAGTACTTC.

The rearrangement links TRBV20-1 to TRBJ2-1; D may be TRBD2 (9 bases). Trimming left V 1 base short and J 4 bases short, with 32 bases between. CDR1 and CDR2 from the germline V gene are DFQATT and SNEGSKA (reference sequence). This CDR3 is built from 21 residues. CDR3 amino acids: CSARAEPRGLAGPPSYNEQFF. The DNA for the CDR3 is TGCAGTGCTAGAGCAGAGCCCAGGGGGCTAGCGGGGCCTCCCTCGTACAATGAGCAGTTCTTC.

This clonotype was recorded at least ten times. This chain uses TRBV20-1 with TRBJ2-7; possible D gene TRBD1, 5 bases. CDR1 and CDR2 from the germline V gene are DFQATT and SNEGSKA (reference sequence). The CDR3 has 14 amino acids. V gave up 4 bases and J gave up 2 bases, with 15 bases separating them. CDR3 sequence: CSATGAWAPYEQYF. CDR3 in DNA: TGCAGTGCTACTGGGGCATGGGCCCCCTACGAGCAGTACTTC.

This clonotype was seen many times. This rearrangement joins TRBV19 to TRBJ1-3; weak D call: TRBD1 (6 bases). Trimming shortened V by 8 bases and J by 0 bases, and 11 bases separated the two germline ends. This CDR3 has 14 residues. Looked up from germline, CDR1 is LNHDA and CDR2 is SQIVND (reference sequence). CDR3 residues: CASGRTDSGNTIYF. The CDR3 DNA sequence: TGTGCCAGTGGACGGACAGACTCTGGAAACACCATATATTTT.

This clonotype was seen only once. Since a much larger clone is just one base distant, this may be a read error. DNA of the CDR3: TGTGCCAGCAGTGGACGGGGAGATGAAAAACTGTTTTTT. Its translation: CASSGRGDEKLFF. J is TRBJ1-4 and V is TRBV6-6; D gene unclear. The CDR3 runs to 13 residues. Per germline, CDR1 MNHNY and CDR2 SVGAGI (reference sequence). V lost 5 bases, J lost 6 bases, and 10 bases lay in between.

This clonotype was observed many times. The J gene is TRBJ1-4, the V gene TRBV28; TRBD1 matches 8 bases. The CDR3 has 14 residues. Germline V gene lookup returns CDR1 MDHEN and CDR2 SYDVKM. V was clipped by 5 bases and J by 8 bases; unmatched bases: 7. CDR3 sequence: CASSHPRDREKLFF. The CDR3 DNA is TGTGCCAGCAGTCACCCGCGGGACAGGGAAAAACTGTTTTTT.

V and J are TRBV9 and TRBJ1-2, with TRBD1 matching 7 bases. The CDR3 sequence is 14 residues long. Germline CDR1 is SGDLS and CDR2 is YYNGEE. With 3 bases clipped from V and 5 bases from J, the junction kept 7 bases outside the gene matches. The CDR3 reads CASSAGGTAYGYTF. Here the CDR3 DNA reads TGTGCCAGCAGCGCCGGCGGGACAGCTTATGGCTACACCTTC.

This clonotype was counted only a few times. A read error is possible here, since a much larger clone lies one base away. The J gene is TRBJ2-1, the V gene TRBV20-1; 8 bases map to TRBD2. Unmatched junction bases numbered 20, after V lost 4 bases and J lost 12 bases. The CDR3 covers 16 residues. Germline values: CDR1 DFQATT, CDR2 SNEGSKA (reference sequence). The CDR3 nucleotides read TGCAGTGCTAAACCGACTGGTAGCGGGGCTTTGAGGTTGCAGTTCTTC. The encoded protein is CSAKPTGSGALRLQFF.

This clonotype was picked up a small number of times. This may come from a read error, since a much larger clone is one base off. The rearrangement joins TRBV5-4 to TRBJ2-5; the D call may be TRBD1 or TRBD2 (5 bases each). Germline lookup yields CDR1 SGHNT and CDR2 YYREEE (reference sequence). The CDR3 runs to 16 residues. V lost 4 bases and J lost 5, with 21 bases in between. Here the CDR3 reads CASSRGSAPEGETQYF. CDR3 bases: TGTGCCAGCAGCCGAGGGTCGGCACCTGAGGGGGAGACCCAGTACTTC.

The V call is TRBV6-5, the J call TRBJ2-2, with a possible D match to TRBD1 (5 bases). Per germline, CDR1 MNHEY and CDR2 SVGAGI. The CDR3 runs 14 residues. Trimming took off 5 bases at V and 1 base at J, with 8 bases between the two ends. CDR3 region: CASSHDRNTGELFF. The DNA for the CDR3 is TGTGCCAGCAGTCACGACAGGAACACCGGGGAGCTGTTTTTT.

The rearrangement links TRBV2 to TRBJ2-5, with 7 bases fitting TRBD1. The germline V gene encodes CDR1 SNHLY and CDR2 FYNNEI. V trimming: 7 bases; J trimming: 0 bases; junction bases outside the gene matches: 8. The CDR3 totals 15 residues. The CDR3 bases are TGTGCCAGCACACGAACAGGGGACAACCAAGAGACCCAGTACTTC. Protein sequence: CASTRTGDNQETQYF.

V usage is TRBV20-1 and J usage is TRBJ2-1; 7 bases agree with TRBD2. This CDR3 has 13 amino acids. Germline V gene sequence: CDR1 DFQATT, CDR2 SNEGSKA (reference sequence). V trimming: 6 bases; J trimming: 15 bases; junction bases outside the gene matches: 17. As DNA, the CDR3 is TGCAGTGCCCCCGGGACTACAGACAATGCGCGGTTCTTC. Translating it yields CSAPGTTDNARFF.